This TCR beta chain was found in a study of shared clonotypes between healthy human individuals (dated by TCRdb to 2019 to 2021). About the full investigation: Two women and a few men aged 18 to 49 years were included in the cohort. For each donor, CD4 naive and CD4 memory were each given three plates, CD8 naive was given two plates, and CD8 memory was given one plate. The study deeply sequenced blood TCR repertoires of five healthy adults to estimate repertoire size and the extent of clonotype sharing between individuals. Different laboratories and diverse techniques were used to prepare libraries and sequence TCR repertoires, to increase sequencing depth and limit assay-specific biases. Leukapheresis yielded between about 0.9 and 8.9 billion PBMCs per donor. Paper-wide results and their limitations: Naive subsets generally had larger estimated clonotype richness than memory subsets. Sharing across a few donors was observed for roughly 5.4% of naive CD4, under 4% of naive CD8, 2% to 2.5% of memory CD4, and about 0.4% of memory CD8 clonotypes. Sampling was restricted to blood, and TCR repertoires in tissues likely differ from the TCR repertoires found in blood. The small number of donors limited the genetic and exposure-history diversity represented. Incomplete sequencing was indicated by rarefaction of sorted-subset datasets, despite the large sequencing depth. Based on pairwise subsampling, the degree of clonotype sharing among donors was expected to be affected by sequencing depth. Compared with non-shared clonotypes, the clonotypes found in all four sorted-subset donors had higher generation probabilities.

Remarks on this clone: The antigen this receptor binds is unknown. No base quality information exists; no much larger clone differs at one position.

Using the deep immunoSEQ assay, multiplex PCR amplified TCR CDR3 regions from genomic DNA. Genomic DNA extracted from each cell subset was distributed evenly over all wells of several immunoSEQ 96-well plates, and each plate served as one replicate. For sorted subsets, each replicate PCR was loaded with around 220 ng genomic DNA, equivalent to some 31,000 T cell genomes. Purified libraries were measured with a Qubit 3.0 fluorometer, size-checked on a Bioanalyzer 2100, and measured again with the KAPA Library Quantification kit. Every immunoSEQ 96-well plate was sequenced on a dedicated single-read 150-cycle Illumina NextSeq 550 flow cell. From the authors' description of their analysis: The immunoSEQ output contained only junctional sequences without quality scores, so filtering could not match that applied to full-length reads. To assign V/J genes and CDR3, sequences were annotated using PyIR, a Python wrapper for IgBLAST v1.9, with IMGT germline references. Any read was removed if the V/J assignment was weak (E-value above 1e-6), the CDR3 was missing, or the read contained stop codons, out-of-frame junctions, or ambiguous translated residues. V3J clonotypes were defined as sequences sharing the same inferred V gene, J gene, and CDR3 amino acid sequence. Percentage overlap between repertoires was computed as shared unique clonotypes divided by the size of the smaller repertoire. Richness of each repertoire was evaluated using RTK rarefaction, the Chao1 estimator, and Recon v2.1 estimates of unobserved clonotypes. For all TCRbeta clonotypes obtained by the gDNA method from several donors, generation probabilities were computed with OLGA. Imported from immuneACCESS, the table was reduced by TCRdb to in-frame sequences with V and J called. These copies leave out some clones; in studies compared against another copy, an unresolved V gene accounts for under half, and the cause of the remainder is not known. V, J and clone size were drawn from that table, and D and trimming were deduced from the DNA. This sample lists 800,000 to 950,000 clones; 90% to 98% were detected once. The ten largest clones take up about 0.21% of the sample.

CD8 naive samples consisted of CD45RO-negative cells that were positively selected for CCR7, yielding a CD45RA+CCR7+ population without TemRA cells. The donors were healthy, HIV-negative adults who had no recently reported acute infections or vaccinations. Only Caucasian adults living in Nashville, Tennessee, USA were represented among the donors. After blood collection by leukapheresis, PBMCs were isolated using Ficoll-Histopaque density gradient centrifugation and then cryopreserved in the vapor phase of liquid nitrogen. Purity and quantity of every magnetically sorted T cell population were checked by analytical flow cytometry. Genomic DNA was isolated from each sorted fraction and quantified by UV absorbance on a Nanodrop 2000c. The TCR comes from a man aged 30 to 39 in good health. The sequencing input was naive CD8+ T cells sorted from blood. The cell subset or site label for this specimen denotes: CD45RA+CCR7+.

Read as DNA, the sequence is TGTGCCAGCAGTCCAGCACTCCTCAGGGAGACCCAAGAGACCCAGTACTTC. Its translation is CASSPALLRETQETQYF. In this chain, TRBV27 is recombined with TRBJ2-5, with the D call perhaps TRBD1 or TRBD2, each one matching 5 bases. V was cut back by 5 bases and J by 1 base, leaving a gap of 20 bases between them. Measured from the cysteine to the phenylalanine, the CDR3 is 17 residues long. Here the CDR3 DNA is all that survives: 51 bases in frame from base 1. CDR1 and CDR2 were assigned from the germline V gene (reference sequence) as MNHEY and SMNVEV.